What follows are 16 T cell receptor beta chains derived from one specimen sequenced in a study of vaccination and CD4 T cells after COVID-19. The assay that was used to sequence DNA from cultured CD4+ T cells was the Oncomine TCR Beta short-read assay. Via MiXCR, TCRdb re-called the PCR reads, giving one row per CDR3 protein. Of over 10,000 distinct CDR3 sequences listed, about two fifths are singletons. Treatment described: approximately 10-day PBMC culture with coronavirus spike peptide pools or control peptides (ViraFEST assay). These receptors' targets are unknown. Sequencing was done on a sample of CD4+ T cells from blood, cultured in vitro. The source of these receptors is a human donor who had recovered from COVID-19.

The chain combines TRBV18 with TRBJ2-7; D is unclear. This CDR3 spans 13 amino acids. Germline V lookup: CDR1 KGHSH, CDR2 LQKENI. The V and J ends lost 1 base and 5 bases respectively, with 9 bases between them. CDR3 protein: CASSPLPGNEQYF. In DNA form, the CDR3 reads TGTGCCAGCTCACCACTCCCCGGCAACGAGCAGTACTTC.

The rearrangement uses TRBV20-1 and TRBJ1-1, with D hard to call. The CDR3 length is 13 residues. From germline, CDR1 is DFQATT and CDR2 SNEGSKA (reference sequence). Trimming left V 1 base short and J 6 bases short, with 12 bases between. This CDR3 is CSARVTPSAEAFF. CDR3 DNA: TGCAGTGCTAGAGTTACCCCCTCGGCTGAAGCTTTCTTT.

This chain uses TRBV18 with TRBJ2-7; D is perhaps TRBD1 (6 bases). The CDR3 contains 13 residues. CDR1 KGHSH and CDR2 LQKENI come from the germline V gene. Deletions cut 1 base from V and 5 bases from J, with 9 bases between. CDR3 sequence (DNA): TGTGCCAGCTCACCACACAGGGATCACGAGCAGTACTTC. Translated: CASSPHRDHEQYF.

This clonotype was picked up a small number of times. A junction boundary mismatches the germline segment, possibly from a read error. CDR3 in DNA: TGTGCTAGCAGCCTAATATATGACAGGGGGCGGGAGACCCAGTACTTC. It yields the protein CASSLIYDRGRETQYF. The chain recombines TRBV7-7 with TRBJ2-5, with 10 bases that match TRBD1. CDR1 is SSHAT, CDR2 FNYEAQ, per germline (reference sequence). This CDR3 is 16 amino acids long.

The V and J genes are TRBV6-1 and TRBJ1-4; D is ambiguous. The CDR3 length is 14 residues. Looked up from germline, CDR1 is MNHNS and CDR2 is SASEGT. V was shortened by 5 bases and J by 3 bases, with 10 bases between the two germline ends. CDR3 DNA sequence: TGTGCCAGCAGTCGAGGGTCGCCTAATGAAAAACTGTTTTTT. Translated, it gives CASSRGSPNEKLFF.

This clonotype was picked up a small number of times. J is TRBJ1-1 and V is TRBV29-1, with TRBD1 matching 9 bases. With V trimmed by 4 bases and J by 3 bases, 6 bases remained unmatched. Germline values: CDR1 SQVTM, CDR2 ANQGSEA. This CDR3 is built from 14 residues. The CDR3 DNA follows: TGCAGCGTTGGGCGACAGGGGGGGGACACTGAAGCTTTCTTT. This gives the protein CSVGRQGGDTEAFF. Using reference TRBV29-1 and TRBJ1-1 for the parts outside the CDR3, the full variable domain is SAVISQKPSRDICQRGTSLTIQCQVDSQVTMMFWYRQQPGQSLTLIATANQGSEATYESGFVIDKFPISRPNLTFSTLTVSNMSPEDSSIYLCSVGRQGGDTEAFFGQGTRLTVV.

CDR3 in DNA: TGCAGTGCTAGGGGGACCTCTGGAAACACCATATATTTT. Translating it yields CSARGTSGNTIYF. J is TRBJ1-3 and V is TRBV20-1, with D possibly being TRBD1 (5 bases). Germline CDR1 DFQATT, CDR2 SNEGSKA (reference sequence). This CDR3 is built from 13 residues. The V and J ends lost 3 bases and 0 bases respectively, with 6 bases between them.

This clonotype was recorded a few times. This sequence joins TRBV24-1 and TRBJ2-5, with TRBD1 matching over 7 bases. The length of the CDR3 is 16 residues. J was trimmed by 4 bases and V by 5 bases; bases with no gene match: 12. CDR1 and CDR2 (germline): KGHDR, SFDVKD. The CDR3 DNA reads TGTGCCACCAGTGGGATTACAGGGGTAGGAGGAGAGACCCAGTACTTC. As protein: CATSGITGVGGETQYF.

Here the CDR3 DNA reads TGTGCCAGCAGCGTAGAGGTTTTAGGCAATCAGCCCCAGCATTTT. Protein product: CASSVEVLGNQPQHF. The rearrangement uses TRBV9 and TRBJ1-5; D not resolved. V lost 0 bases, J lost 2 bases, and 9 bases lay in between. CDR1 and CDR2 (germline): SGDLS, YYNGEE. The CDR3 length is 15 residues.

The chain couples TRBV20-1 to TRBJ2-2, with 7 bases that match TRBD2. In germline, CDR1 is DFQATT, CDR2 SNEGSKA (reference sequence). This CDR3 comprises 18 residues. V trimming: 0 bases; J trimming: 7 bases; junction bases outside the gene matches: 17. As DNA, the CDR3 is TGCAGTGCTAGAGACCCCAGGCGGGGCAGCGGGATGAGCGGGGAGCTGTTTTTT. Translation gives CSARDPRRGSGMSGELFF.

This sequence joins TRBV2 and TRBJ1-5; 11 bases match TRBD1. With 6 bases clipped from V and 2 bases from J, the junction kept 3 bases outside the gene matches. This CDR3 spans 15 amino acids. Germline-derived CDR1 and CDR2 are SNHLY and FYNNEI. This chain's CDR3 is CASRGQGAGNQPQHF. CDR3 bases: TGTGCCAGCAGAGGACAGGGGGCGGGCAATCAGCCCCAGCATTTT.

This clonotype was seen a few times. The chain combines TRBV5-4 with TRBJ2-2, with D tentatively TRBD2 (5 bases). In germline, CDR1 is SGHNT, CDR2 YYREEE (reference sequence). V was trimmed by 4 bases and J by 3 bases, leaving 16 bases between them. The CDR3 consists of 16 residues. CDR3 residues: CASSASERSYTGELFF. CDR3 bases: TGTGCCAGCAGCGCAAGTGAGCGGAGCTACACCGGGGAGCTGTTTTTT.

The chain carries TRBV15 and TRBJ1-1, with 12 bases aligning to TRBD1. Germline V gene data show CDR1 as LNHNV and CDR2 as YYDKDF (reference sequence). The CDR3 length is 14 residues. V shed 5 bases, J shed 4 bases, and the junction held 2 bases outside the gene matches. The CDR3 sequence is CATSGGQGATEAFF. The CDR3 DNA reads as TGTGCCACCAGCGGGGGACAGGGGGCCACTGAAGCTTTCTTT.

This clonotype was detected a few times. The chain combines TRBV6-5 with TRBJ2-5; 7 positions match TRBD1. Germline V gene lookup returns CDR1 MNHEY and CDR2 SVGAGI. The CDR3 is 15 residues long. Losses at the gene ends were 4 bases for V and 2 bases for J; bases not matched to a gene: 7. CDR3 region: CASSSGGMDQETQYF. CDR3 coding DNA: TGTGCCAGCAGTTCAGGGGGAATGGATCAAGAGACCCAGTACTTC.

This chain links TRBV18 with TRBJ2-7; no clear D gene. Per the germline V gene, CDR1 is KGHSH and CDR2 is LQKENI. Trimming removed 0 bases at V and 0 bases at J, with 9 bases between. This CDR3 region has 15 residues. The CDR3 sequence: CASSPPNTISYEQYF. The CDR3 DNA follows: TGTGCCAGCTCACCACCGAACACCATCTCCTACGAGCAGTACTTC.

The V gene is TRBV6-1, the J gene TRBJ2-3; 10 bases match TRBD1. Per the germline V gene, CDR1 is MNHNS and CDR2 is SASEGT. V shed 10 bases, J shed 2 bases, and the junction held 15 bases outside the gene matches. The CDR3 extends over 17 amino acids. DNA of the CDR3: TGTGCCACCACTCAAAGGGGCGGGACAGGGGCCACAGATACGCAGTATTTT. The encoded protein is CATTQRGGTGATDTQYF.